This entry lists 29 T cell receptor beta chains sequenced from one sample in a study of tissue T cells after allogeneic stem cell transplantation. The data were produced by immunoSEQ multiplex PCR, yet TCRdb's version contains in-frame clones alone and is incomplete. This sample yields around 40,000 clones, of which around 90% are seen a single time; roughly 3.8% belongs to the top ten. The source material was blood, sampled before transplantation. These receptors were collected from a woman aged 35 to 70 who later had graft-versus-host disease after an allogeneic stem cell transplant.

V gene TRBV6-5 combines with J gene TRBJ1-1; maybe TRBD1 (6 bases). Between the trimmed V and J ends, which lost 0 bases and 5 bases, there was a span of 13 bases. CDR1 and CDR2 (germline): MNHEY, SVGAGI. The CDR3 contains 15 residues. DNA for the CDR3: TGTGCCAGCAGTTACTCCCACAGCCAGGGGACTGAAGCTTTCTTT. It yields the protein CASSYSHSQGTEAFF.

The chain employs TRBV5-1 and TRBJ2-1, with TRBD2 identical over 13 bases. V shed 0 bases and J 4 bases; nucleotides not matched to a gene: 1. There are 16 residues in the CDR3. Germline CDR1 is SGHRS and CDR2 is YFSETQ. This CDR3 is CASSLGGLAGYNEQFF. CDR3 sequence (DNA): TGCGCCAGCAGCTTGGGGGGACTAGCGGGGTACAATGAGCAGTTCTTC.

The rearrangement joins TRBV4-3 to TRBJ2-1; TRBD2 might be the D (6 bases). Trimming left V 0 bases short and J 4 bases short, with 13 bases between. This CDR3 is built from 16 residues. CDR1 is LGHNA and CDR2 is YSLEER in the germline V gene. CDR3 coding DNA: TGCGCCAGCAGCCAAGACACGGGTGGGACTTACAATGAGCAGTTCTTC. It translates to CASSQDTGGTYNEQFF.

The chain employs TRBV9 and TRBJ2-1; the D gene could be TRBD1 or TRBD2 (5 bases each). V was trimmed by 0 bases and J by 6 bases, leaving 19 bases between them. Germline V lookup: CDR1 SGDLS, CDR2 YYNGEE. The CDR3 is made up of 17 amino acids. The CDR3 nucleotides read TGTGCCAGCAGCGTAGGAAGAGAATTTGGGGCGGGCAATGAGCAGTTCTTC. Translating gives CASSVGREFGAGNEQFF.

The V and J genes are TRBV6-2 or TRBV6-3 and TRBJ1-6; D is unclear. Deletions cut 3 bases from V and 10 bases from J, with 13 bases between. This CDR3 is 14 amino acids long. The germline gives CDR1 MNHEY, CDR2 SVGEGT. DNA of the CDR3: TGTGCCAGCAGTTATGCCGGGCCGACCTCACCCCTCCACTTT. Amino acid sequence: CASSYAGPTSPLHF.

The genes are TRBV5-1 and TRBJ2-3; D is ambiguous. From germline, CDR1 is SGHRS and CDR2 YFSETQ. V was clipped by 4 bases and J by 0 bases, with 15 bases between them. The CDR3 totals 16 residues. CDR3 sequence (DNA): TGCGCCAGCAGCGATACAGTCGCTAGAAGCACAGATACGCAGTATTTT. Translation gives CASSDTVARSTDTQYF.

The rearrangement links TRBV9 to TRBJ2-3; 9 bases line up with TRBD2. V shed 3 bases, J shed 4 bases, and the junction held 15 bases outside the gene matches. The CDR3 runs 18 residues. The germline V gene has CDR1 SGDLS and CDR2 YYNGEE. CDR3 region: CASSALPDSGSRADTQYF. Written as DNA, the CDR3 is TGTGCCAGCAGCGCGTTACCCGATAGCGGGAGTAGGGCAGATACGCAGTATTTT.

The gene calls are TRBV28 and TRBJ1-5; D perhaps matches TRBD1 (6 bases). Germline lookup yields CDR1 MDHEN and CDR2 SYDVKM. Trimming took 5 bases from V and 8 from J, leaving 16 bases between them. The CDR3 has 14 residues. CDR3 region: CASSVGGGSEPQHF. The DNA of the CDR3 is TGTGCCAGCAGTGTGGGGGGGGGCTCGGAGCCCCAGCATTTT.

This chain connects TRBV28 to TRBJ2-5; D remains unclear. Between the trimmed V and J ends, which lost 2 bases and 5 bases, there was a span of 9 bases. Germline V gene lookup returns CDR1 MDHEN and CDR2 SYDVKM. This CDR3 contains 13 residues. The CDR3 sequence is CASSLTGRETQYF. CDR3 DNA sequence: TGTGCCAGCAGTTTAACCGGCCGGGAGACCCAGTACTTC.

CDR3 sequence: CASSFWQGATEAFF. In DNA, the CDR3 is TGTGCCAGCAGTTTTTGGCAGGGAGCCACTGAAGCTTTCTTT. The V call is TRBV6-5, the J call TRBJ1-1, with a weak D call TRBD1 (5 bases). The germline V gene has CDR1 MNHEY and CDR2 SVGAGI. The CDR3 is 14 amino acids. The germline V and J ends were trimmed by 4 bases and 4 bases, with 13 bases remaining between them.

The chain has TRBV7-8 and TRBJ2-1, with TRBD2 identical over 12 bases. V dropped 5 bases and J dropped 8; count of bases not matched to a gene: 4. The germline gives CDR1 SGHVS, CDR2 FQNEAQ. The CDR3 length is 14 residues. The CDR3 DNA follows: TGTGCCAGCAGCGCCGGGACTAGCGGGTATGAGCAGTTCTTC. It yields the protein CASSAGTSGYEQFF.

This clone was observed once. The chain employs TRBV6-6 and TRBJ2-5, with D perhaps given as TRBD1 or TRBD2 (5 bases each). The CDR3 contains 15 residues. V gave up 7 bases and J gave up 4 bases, with 19 bases separating them. Germline V CDR1 and CDR2: MNHNY, SVGAGI (reference sequence). The DNA for the CDR3 is TGTGCCAGCAACCTCAAGGCAGGGAGTGTAGAGACCCAGTACTTC. Amino acids: CASNLKAGSVETQYF.

The chain couples TRBV5-1 to TRBJ2-3; maybe TRBD2 (7 bases). CDR1 and CDR2 (germline): SGHRS, YFSETQ. There are 15 residues in the CDR3. V lost 3 bases, J lost 4 bases, and 15 bases lay in between. CDR3 in DNA: TGCGCCAGCAGCTCCGGGGGGCCGGTCGCAGATACGCAGTATTTT. Translating it yields CASSSGGPVADTQYF.

This chain links TRBV7-3 with TRBJ2-3; D may match TRBD1 or TRBD2 (5 bases each). V was clipped by 1 base and J by 7 bases, with 33 bases between them. Germline V CDR1 and CDR2: SGHTA, FQGTGA. This CDR3 has 21 amino acids. CDR3 sequence: CASSLRASVVGTQRFENTQYF. Written as DNA, the CDR3 is TGTGCCAGCAGCTTAAGGGCGTCCGTTGTCGGGACCCAAAGGTTCGAGAATACGCAGTATTTT. The full variable domain, with the rest looked up from reference TRBV7-3 and TRBJ2-3, is GAGVSQTPSNKVTEKGKYVELRCDPISGHTALYWYRQSLGQGPEFLIYFQGTGAADDSGLPNDRFFAVRPEGSVSTLKIQRTERGDSAVYLCASSLRASVVGTQRFENTQYFGPGTRLTVL.

The rearrangement joins TRBV7-8 to TRBJ1-5; D remains ambiguous. Trimming stripped 3 bases from V and 3 bases from J, with 9 bases between. The germline CDR1 and CDR2 sequences are SGHVS and FQNEAQ. This CDR3 has 14 amino acids. The chain's CDR3 is CASSFRGPNQPQHF. For the CDR3, the DNA is TGTGCCAGCAGCTTTCGTGGTCCCAATCAGCCCCAGCATTTT.

The rearrangement joins TRBV9 to TRBJ2-5; 10 bases align to TRBD2. CDR3 length: 15 residues. Trimming took 3 bases from V and 2 from J; bases not matched to a gene: 4. Germline loops: CDR1 SGDLS, CDR2 YYNGEE. CDR3 DNA sequence: TGTGCCAGCAGCGCCGTAGCGGGAGGTCAAGAGACCCAGTACTTC. It yields the protein CASSAVAGGQETQYF.

This chain links TRBV6-5 with TRBJ1-1; D unresolved. The CDR3 is 13 residues long. Trimming took 1 base from V and 3 from J, leaving 6 bases between them. Germline CDR1 reads MNHEY; CDR2 reads SVGAGI. The CDR3 protein is CASSYWRYTEAFF. The CDR3 coding sequence is TGTGCCAGCAGTTACTGGCGGTACACTGAAGCTTTCTTT.

CDR3 DNA: TGTGCCAGCAGTGAAGACAGGAGTAATGAAAAACTGTTTTTT. This encodes CASSEDRSNEKLFF. The gene calls are TRBV6-1 and TRBJ1-4; weak D call: TRBD1 (5 bases). CDR3 size: 14 residues. V lost 1 base to trimming and J lost 4 bases, with 7 bases between them. The germline CDR1 and CDR2 sequences are MNHNS and SASEGT.

The rearrangement uses TRBV6-5 and TRBJ2-3; maybe TRBD2 (6 bases). Trimming took 0 bases from V and 1 from J, leaving 11 bases between them. The CDR3 consists of 16 residues. Germline V lookup: CDR1 MNHEY, CDR2 SVGAGI. DNA of the CDR3: TGTGCCAGCAGTTACTCTAGCGGTACAGGCACAGATACGCAGTATTTT. This encodes CASSYSSGTGTDTQYF.

This chain uses TRBV10-3 with TRBJ2-1; D could derive from TRBD1 or TRBD2 (5 bases each). The V and J ends lost 0 bases and 5 bases respectively, with 20 bases between them. The CDR3 sequence is 18 residues long. In germline, CDR1 is ENHRY, CDR2 SYGVKD. The CDR3: CAISESRASPLGDNEQFF. The CDR3 DNA follows: TGTGCCATCAGTGAGTCGAGGGCCAGTCCTTTAGGGGACAATGAGCAGTTCTTC.

V usage is TRBV12-2 and J usage is TRBJ2-1; the table calls TRBD2, which could not be checked here. TRBV12-2 has pseudogene status. The CDR3 spans 12 residues. The CDR3 region is CASRPRSDEQFF. CDR3 bases: TGTGCAAGTCGCCCCCGGAGCGATGAGCAGTTCTTC.

V usage is TRBV3-1 (or the pseudogene TRBV3-2) and J usage is TRBJ1-2; D remains unclear. V lost 1 base and J 5 bases, leaving 26 bases between the germline ends. This CDR3 region has 19 residues. Germline lookup yields CDR1 LGHDT and CDR2 YNNKEL (reference sequence). DNA for the CDR3: TGTGCCAGCAGCCAAGTCGAACTGGTTGAGTTCCCTATCTCTTATGGCTACACCTTC. It translates to CASSQVELVEFPISYGYTF.

This clone was detected only once. V is TRBV6-5 and J is TRBJ1-1, with a possible D match to TRBD1 (6 bases). Germline V gene lookup returns CDR1 MNHEY and CDR2 SVGAGI. This CDR3 has 13 amino acids. Trimming cost V 5 bases and J 11 bases, with 18 bases left between them. The CDR3 is CASSPPPGVRAFF. In nucleotides, the CDR3 is TGTGCCAGCAGTCCTCCCCCAGGGGTAAGGGCTTTCTTT.

The genes are TRBV6-2 or TRBV6-3 and TRBJ2-1; D is ambiguous. The CDR3 is made up of 12 amino acids. Per the germline V gene, CDR1 is MNHEY and CDR2 is SVGEGT. V lost 1 base, J lost 10 bases, and 8 bases lay in between. The CDR3 region has the DNA TGTGCCAGCAGTTACTATGGCGAAGAGCAGTTCTTC. It codes for CASSYYGEEQFF.

This chain links TRBV12-3 or TRBV12-4 with TRBJ1-2; D remains ambiguous. The CDR3 extends over 12 amino acids. Trimming stripped 7 bases from V and 5 bases from J, with 11 bases between. CDR3 region: CASTPGPYGYTF. The CDR3 region has the DNA TGTGCCAGCACCCCAGGCCCGTATGGCTACACCTTC.

The chain couples TRBV7-9 to TRBJ1-4; D is unclear. The CDR3 totals 14 residues. Trimming removed 1 base at V and 5 bases at J, with 8 bases between. Germline CDR1 reads SEHNR; CDR2 reads FQNEAQ (reference sequence). The CDR3 DNA sequence: TGTGCCAGCAGCTTAGATAGGCAGAATGAAAAACTGTTTTTT. This sequence encodes CASSLDRQNEKLFF.

The chain employs TRBV7-2 and TRBJ2-3; D is uncertain. This CDR3 is built from 15 residues. Deletions cut 1 base from V and 1 base from J, with 9 bases between. Germline-derived CDR1 and CDR2 are SGHTA and FQGNSA. The CDR3 DNA sequence: TGTGCCAGCAGCTTAGGGCTCTTCCGCACAGATACGCAGTATTTT. Translated, it gives CASSLGLFRTDTQYF.

V and J are TRBV28 and TRBJ2-7, with D maybe TRBD1 (6 bases). Germline V gene sequence: CDR1 MDHEN, CDR2 SYDVKM. The V end was cut by 7 bases, the J end by 4 bases, with 11 bases between. The CDR3 contains 12 residues. The CDR3 DNA sequence: TGTGCCAGCAAATCAGGGGATTACGAGCAGTACTTC. It encodes CASKSGDYEQYF.

The J gene is TRBJ2-5, the V gene TRBV6-5; 14 bases match TRBD2. V lost 6 bases, J lost 8 bases, and 8 bases stayed unmatched. The V gene's germline CDR1 is MNHEY and CDR2 SVGAGI. The CDR3 is made up of 15 amino acids. The chain's CDR3 is CASSKPGLAGVTQYF. CDR3 coding DNA: TGTGCCAGCAGCAAACCGGGACTAGCGGGAGTTACCCAGTACTTC.